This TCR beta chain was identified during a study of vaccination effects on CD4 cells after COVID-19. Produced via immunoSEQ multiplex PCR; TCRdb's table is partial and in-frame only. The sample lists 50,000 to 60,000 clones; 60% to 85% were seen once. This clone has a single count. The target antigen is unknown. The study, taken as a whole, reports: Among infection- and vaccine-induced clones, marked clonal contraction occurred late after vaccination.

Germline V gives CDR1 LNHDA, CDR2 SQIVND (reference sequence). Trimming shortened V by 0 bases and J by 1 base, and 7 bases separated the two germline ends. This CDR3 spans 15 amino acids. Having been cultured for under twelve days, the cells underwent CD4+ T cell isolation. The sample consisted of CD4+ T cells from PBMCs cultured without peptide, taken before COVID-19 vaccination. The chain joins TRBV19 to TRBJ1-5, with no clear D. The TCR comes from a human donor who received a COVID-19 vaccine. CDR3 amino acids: CASSIERKSNQPQHF. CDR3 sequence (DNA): TGTGCCAGTAGTATAGAGCGGAAGAGCAATCAGCCCCAGCATTTT.